What follows is one T cell receptor (beta chain) and its context. Its antigen is not identified. Through a sample-barcoded 5' primer and a J-beta primer mix, a second PCR was run for roughly 7 to 12 cycles. Each cDNA molecule carried a tag from a template-switch adaptor that contained 12 random nucleotides. TCRdb itself ran the 5' RACE reads through MiXCR, one entry per CDR3 protein. This sample has about a million distinct CDR3 sequences; 45% to 50% occur once, and the top ten carry 13%. Trimming left V 5 bases short and J 4 bases short, with 16 bases between. The CDR3 extends over 14 amino acids. The germline gives CDR1 GTSNPN, CDR2 SVGIG (reference sequence). The sample originates from a study of blood T cells in healthy people across ages. Study observations and caveats: A greater number of naive CD4+ cells and higher diversity distinguished long-lived donors from aged donors. The donors' CMV status was not determined, possibly confounding changes in expanded clonotypes.

The sequence was obtained from a man aged 25-45 years in good health. The V and J genes are TRBV30 and TRBJ2-3, with TRBD1 as a possible D gene (6 bases). Sequencing was performed on blood. CDR3 bases: TGTGCCTGGGTCGGACAGTCCGCCCCAGATACGCAGTATTTT. Its protein product is CAWVGQSAPDTQYF.